These T cell receptor beta chains were read from a single sample in a study of blood T cell repertoires in COVID-19. Measured with immunoSEQ multiplex PCR; TCRdb has only the in-frame clones, and not every one. There are around 250,000 clones in the sample; about 90% occur only once, and 1.2% lies in the top ten. Specimen: PBMCs or T cells enriched from blood (not recorded which). The receptors originated from a human donor in a cohort exposed to, infected with or recovered from COVID-19 (not recorded which). The donor label of this sample is uncertain. Each CDR3 is given with its conserved first and last residue. The D gene is left open where the match is weak. Where a row states a size, it is once, few, many or the class of an expanded clone; other rows omit it.

>.|TRBJ2-5|TRBV9|TRBD1
TGTGCCAGCAGCGCCGGGACAGGGGGAACCTATCAAGAGACCCAGTACTTC
CASSAGTGGTYQETQYF
>.|TRBJ2-7|TRBV3-1/TRBV3-2|TRBD1
TGTGCCAGCAGCCTTGAGGGACAGGGGAGCTCCTACGAGCAGTACTTC
CASSLEGQGSSYEQYF
>few|TRBJ1-5|TRBV5-6|.
TGTGCCAGCAGCTCTCGGGTGTCGTATCAGCCCCAGCATTTT
CASSSRVSYQPQHF
>.|TRBJ2-1|TRBV7-2|.
TGTGCCAGCAGCTTCGGGGGAAGCTCCTACAATGAGCAGTTCTTC
CASSFGGSSYNEQFF
>once|TRBJ1-5|TRBV30|TRBD1
TGTGCCTGGAGTTCCGGGACAGGGAATCAGCCCCAGCATTTT
CAWSSGTGNQPQHF
>.|TRBJ2-3|TRBV10-3|.
TGTGCCACCAACGCGGAGGTAATTACAGATACGCAGTATTTT
CATNAEVITDTQYF
>few|TRBJ2-3|TRBV27|TRBD2
TGTGCCAGCAGTTCGCGGGGGGCAGCAGCAGATACGCAGTATTTT
CASSSRGAAADTQYF
>.|TRBJ1-5|TRBV28|.
TGTGCCAGCAGTTTATCAGGGGTTAAGAGTTCGAGCAATCAGCCCCAGCATTTT
CASSLSGVKSSSNQPQHF
>.|TRBJ2-6|TRBV9|TRBD2
TGTGCCAGCCAACGCGGGGGGATTGGGGCCAACGTCCTGACTTTC
CASQRGGIGANVLTF
>.|TRBJ2-1|TRBV20-1|.
TGCAGCGGGGGGCCCTACAATGAGCAGTTCTTC
CSGGPYNEQFF
>.|TRBJ2-5|TRBV19|TRBD2
TGTGCCAGTAGTACGAAAAAGCGGGGGGGCCAAGAGACCCAGTACTTC
CASSTKKRGGQETQYF
>.|TRBJ2-1|TRBV20-1|TRBD1
TGCAGTGCTAGTGGCGACGGGACAGTCTACAATGAGCAGTTCTTC
CSASGDGTVYNEQFF
>.|TRBJ2-5|TRBV3-1/TRBV3-2|TRBD2
TGTGCCAGCAGCCAAGTGGAGCGGGGGTGGGTAGAGACCCAGTACTTC
CASSQVERGWVETQYF
>.|TRBJ2-5|TRBV7-9|.
TGTGCCAGCAGCTTAATCACAGGCCAGACCCAGTACTTC
CASSLITGQTQYF
>.|TRBJ1-6|TRBV14|.
TGTGCCAGCAGCCTATTAACGAGCAATTCACCCCTCCACTTT
CASSLLTSNSPLHF
>.|TRBJ1-5|TRBV18|.
TGTGCCAGCTCCGGGTTTACGGGGGTTAGCAATCAGCCCCAGCATTTT
CASSGFTGVSNQPQHF
>.|TRBJ2-5|TRBV25-1|TRBD1
TGTGCCAGCAGTGAACGCGTCAGGGGGAAAGAGACCCAGTACTTC
CASSERVRGKETQYF
>.|TRBJ2-3|TRBV6-2/TRBV6-3|TRBD2
TGTGCCAGCAGTTACTCGGGAGCGGGGGAGCCAGATACGCAGTATTTT
CASSYSGAGEPDTQYF
>.|TRBJ2-7|TRBV13|TRBD1
TGTGCCAGCAGCTTACCCCGGGACAGGGGGCGTTTGGTCCACGAGCAGTACTTC
CASSLPRDRGRLVHEQYF
>.|TRBJ1-1|TRBV21-1|.
TGTGCCAGCGTTAGGACAGCTTTGAACACTGAAGCTTTCTTT
CASVRTALNTEAFF
>.|TRBJ2-5|TRBV18|.
TGTGCCAGCTCACACAGGGAAGAGACCCAGTACTTC
CASSHREETQYF
>.|TRBJ2-5|TRBV4-1|.
TGCGCCAGCAGCCAGACTGCGGGGAAATTCCAAGAGACCCAGTACTTC
CASSQTAGKFQETQYF
>.|TRBJ2-5|TRBV7-2|TRBD2
TGTGCCAGCAGCCAAAGAGCGGGGAAAGAGACCCAGTACTTC
CASSQRAGKETQYF
>.|TRBJ2-3|TRBV9|TRBD2
TGTGCCAGCAGCGTCCTAGCGGGGGAGGATACGCAGTATTTT
CASSVLAGEDTQYF
>.|TRBJ1-1|TRBV5-4|TRBD1
TGTGCCAGCAGCCCCGGGACAGGGATGAGCCTGAACACTGAAGCTTTCTTT
CASSPGTGMSLNTEAFF
>.|TRBJ1-1|TRBV6-5|.
TGTGCCAGCCGAGTCCGGGGGGACACTGAAGCTTTCTTT
CASRVRGDTEAFF
>few|TRBJ1-1|TRBV7-9|.
TGTGCCAGCAGTCCGACTTTGAACACTGAAGCTTTCTTT
CASSPTLNTEAFF
>.|TRBJ1-3|TRBV4-3|.
TGCGCCAGCAGCCAAGAGAGTGGGCACACCATATATTTT
CASSQESGHTIYF
>.|TRBJ1-1|TRBV7-9|TRBD1
TGTGCCAGCAGCTTAAGGGACAGAATTGCTTTCTTT
CASSLRDRIAFF
>.|TRBJ1-3|TRBV18|.
TGTGCCAGCTCACCAGCGGGAAACACCATATATTTT
CASSPAGNTIYF
>.|TRBJ1-6|TRBV19|TRBD1
TGTGCCAGTAGTATAAGGGACAGGGACTCACCCCTCCACTTT
CASSIRDRDSPLHF
>.|TRBJ2-1|TRBV7-2|.
TGTGCCAGCAGCTTAGATGGTCCTGGACTCATACCGAATGAGCAGTTCTTC
CASSLDGPGLIPNEQFF
>.|TRBJ1-2|TRBV24-1|TRBD1
TGTGCCACGCGGGACCGAGGGGGCTCTGGCTACACCTTC
CATRDRGGSGYTF
>.|TRBJ2-5|TRBV6-2/TRBV6-3|.
TGTGCCAGCAGTTCCCGTTCAGCGGCCTACCAAGAGACCCAGTACTTC
CASSSRSAAYQETQYF
>.|TRBJ2-1|TRBV9|.
TGTGCCAGCAGCCCTCCTCCCGGGATATACAATGAGCAGTTCTTC
CASSPPPGIYNEQFF
>few|TRBJ1-2|TRBV7-9|.
TGTGCCAGCAGCTTTGCAGGGGTCGGCTACACCTTC
CASSFAGVGYTF
>.|TRBJ2-5|TRBV3-1/TRBV3-2|TRBD2
TGTGCCAGCAGCCCTTCCGGGGGGGCCGTCGAAGAGACCCAGTACTTC
CASSPSGGAVEETQYF
>.|TRBJ1-2|TRBV27|TRBD1
TGTGCCAGCAGTCCGATAGGACAGGGTGGTTTCTACACCTTC
CASSPIGQGGFYTF
>.|TRBJ2-2|TRBV24-1|.
TGTGCCACCAATCCGGGACACAACACCGGGGAGCTGTTTTTT
CATNPGHNTGELFF
>.|TRBJ1-2|TRBV4-2|TRBD1
TGTGCCAGCAGCCAAGATCCTCAGGGGGCAGTCGGCTACACCTTC
CASSQDPQGAVGYTF
>.|TRBJ1-4|TRBV15|TRBD1
TGTGCCACCAGCGGGGACGACAGGGGACGTACTAATGAAAAACTGTTTTTT
CATSGDDRGRTNEKLFF
>few|TRBJ1-5|TRBV7-8|.
TGTGCCAGCAGCTGGTTAGGGGCAGAAAGCAATCAGCCCCAGCATTTT
CASSWLGAESNQPQHF
>.|TRBJ1-5|TRBV30|.
TGTGCCTGGAGTGTAGCCCGGGATCAGCCCCAGCATTTT
CAWSVARDQPQHF
>.|TRBJ2-2|TRBV30|.
TGTGCCTGGAGTGGAGGCGGGGAGCTGTTTTTT
CAWSGGGELFF